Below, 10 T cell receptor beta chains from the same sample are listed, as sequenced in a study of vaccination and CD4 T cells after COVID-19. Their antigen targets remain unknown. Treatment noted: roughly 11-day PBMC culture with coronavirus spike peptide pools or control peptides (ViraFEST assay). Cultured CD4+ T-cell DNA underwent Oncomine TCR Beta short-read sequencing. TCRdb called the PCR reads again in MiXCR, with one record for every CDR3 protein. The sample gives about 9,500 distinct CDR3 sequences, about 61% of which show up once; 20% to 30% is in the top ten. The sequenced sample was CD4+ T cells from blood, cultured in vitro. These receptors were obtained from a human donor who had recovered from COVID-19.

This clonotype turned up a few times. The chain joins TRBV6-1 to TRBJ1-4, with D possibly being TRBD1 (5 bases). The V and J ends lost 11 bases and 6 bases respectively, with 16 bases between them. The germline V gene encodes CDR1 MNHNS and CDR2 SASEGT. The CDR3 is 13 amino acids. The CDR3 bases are TGTGCCGGGCGAGGGGAGGCTGATGAAAAACTGTTTTTT. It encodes CAGRGEADEKLFF.

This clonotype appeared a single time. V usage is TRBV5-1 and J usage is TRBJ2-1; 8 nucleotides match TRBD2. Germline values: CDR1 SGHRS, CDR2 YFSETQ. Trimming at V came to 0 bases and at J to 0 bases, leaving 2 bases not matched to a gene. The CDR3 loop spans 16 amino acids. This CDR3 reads CASSLERGSSYNEQFF. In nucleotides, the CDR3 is TGCGCCAGCAGCTTGGAGCGGGGGAGCTCCTACAATGAGCAGTTCTTC.

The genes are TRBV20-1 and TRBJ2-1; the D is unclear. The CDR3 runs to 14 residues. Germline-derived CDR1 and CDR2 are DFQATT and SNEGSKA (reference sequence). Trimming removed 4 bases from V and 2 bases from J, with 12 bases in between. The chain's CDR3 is CSATKKGPYNEQFF. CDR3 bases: TGCAGTGCTACTAAAAAGGGTCCCTACAATGAGCAGTTCTTC.

CDR3 nucleotides: TGTGCCATCAGTGAGGAGGGGGACTATGGCTACACCTTC. This translates into CAISEEGDYGYTF. The gene calls are TRBV10-3 and TRBJ1-2, with D possibly matching TRBD1 (6 bases). Germline V gives CDR1 ENHRY, CDR2 SYGVKD. The V end lost 2 bases, the J end lost 3 bases, and 7 bases lay between the germline ends. The CDR3 covers 13 residues.

The CDR3 DNA reads TGCAGTGCTAGAGATTCGAGCGGAGAAACTGAAGCTTTCTTT. Translated: CSARDSSGETEAFF. V and J are TRBV20-1 and TRBJ1-1; D is unclear. V lost 0 bases and J lost 5, with 13 bases in between. The V gene's germline CDR1 is DFQATT and CDR2 SNEGSKA (reference sequence). The CDR3 totals 14 residues.

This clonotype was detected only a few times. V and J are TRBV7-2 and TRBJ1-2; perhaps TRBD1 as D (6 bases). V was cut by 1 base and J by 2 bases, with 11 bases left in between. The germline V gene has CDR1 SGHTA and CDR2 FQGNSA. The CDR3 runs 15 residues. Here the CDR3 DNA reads TGTGCCAGCAGCTTAGTCTCGGGGGCGAACTATGGCTACACCTTC. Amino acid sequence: CASSLVSGANYGYTF.

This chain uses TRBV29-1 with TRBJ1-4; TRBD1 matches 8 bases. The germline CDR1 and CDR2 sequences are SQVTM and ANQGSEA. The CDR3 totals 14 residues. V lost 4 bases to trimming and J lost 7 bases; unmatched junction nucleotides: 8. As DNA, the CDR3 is TGCAGCGTTGTACTCGGGACAGGCAGTGAAAAACTGTTTTTT. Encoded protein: CSVVLGTGSEKLFF. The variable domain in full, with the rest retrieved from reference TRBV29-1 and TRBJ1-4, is SAVISQKPSRDICQRGTSLTIQCQVDSQVTMMFWYRQQPGQSLTLIATANQGSEATYESGFVIDKFPISRPNLTFSTLTVSNMSPEDSSIYLCSVVLGTGSEKLFFGSGTQLSVL.

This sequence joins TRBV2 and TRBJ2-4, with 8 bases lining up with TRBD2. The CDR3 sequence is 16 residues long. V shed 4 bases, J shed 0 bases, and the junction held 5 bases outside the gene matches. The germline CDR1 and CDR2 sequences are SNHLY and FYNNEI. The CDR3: CASSGGAGAAKNIQYF. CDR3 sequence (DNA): TGTGCCAGCAGTGGTGGAGCGGGGGCAGCCAAAAACATTCAGTACTTC.

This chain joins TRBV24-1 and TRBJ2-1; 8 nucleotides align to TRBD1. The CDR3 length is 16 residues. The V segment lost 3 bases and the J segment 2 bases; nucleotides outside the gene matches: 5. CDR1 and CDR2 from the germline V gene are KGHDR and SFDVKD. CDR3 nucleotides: TGTGCCACCAGTGATACAGGGGGAGACGCCTACAATGAGCAGTTCTTC. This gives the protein CATSDTGGDAYNEQFF.

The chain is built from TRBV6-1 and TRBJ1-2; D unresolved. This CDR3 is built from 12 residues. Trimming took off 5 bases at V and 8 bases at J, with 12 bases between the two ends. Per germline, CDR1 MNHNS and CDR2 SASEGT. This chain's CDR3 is CASSTSEFGYTF. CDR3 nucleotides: TGTGCCAGCAGTACCTCAGAGTTCGGCTACACCTTC.